The 21 T cell receptor beta chains listed next were all sequenced from one sample in a study of blood T cell repertoires in COVID-19. Libraries were prepared by immunoSEQ multiplex PCR; TCRdb keeps only in-frame clonotypes and omits some of them. The sample contains approximately 160,000 clones, 65% to 85% of which appear only once. The material sequenced was PBMCs or T cells enriched from blood (not recorded which). The source of these receptors is a man aged 40-49 years who had recovered from COVID-19.

The CDR3 region has the DNA TGCGCCAGCAGCCTCAGCGGGGGAATTTCGAATGAGCAGTTCTTC. Protein sequence: CASSLSGGISNEQFF. This chain links TRBV5-1 with TRBJ2-1, with TRBD2 matching 8 bases. Germline trimming cut 4 bases from V and 7 bases from J; bases unmatched to any gene: 10. The CDR3 sequence is 15 residues long. Germline lookup yields CDR1 SGHRS and CDR2 YFSETQ.

The chain couples TRBV7-3 to TRBJ2-7, with TRBD2 identical over 7 bases. Trimming cost V 3 bases and J 2 bases; bases outside gene matches: 7. The CDR3 loop spans 15 amino acids. The germline CDR1 and CDR2 sequences are SGHTA and FQGTGA. CDR3 bases: TGTGCCAGCAGCTTCGGTAGCGGGCGGGCCTACGAGCAGTACTTC. Encoded protein: CASSFGSGRAYEQYF. Complete variable domain (other parts from reference TRBV7-3 and TRBJ2-7): GAGVSQTPSNKVTEKGKYVELRCDPISGHTALYWYRQSLGQGPEFLIYFQGTGAADDSGLPNDRFFAVRPEGSVSTLKIQRTERGDSAVYLCASSFGSGRAYEQYFGPGTRLTVT.

The rearrangement links TRBV11-2 to TRBJ1-1; D not certain. Per germline, CDR1 SGHAT and CDR2 FQNNGV. This CDR3 has 16 residues. Trimming removed 5 bases at V and 1 base at J, with 17 bases between. The CDR3 DNA reads as TGTGCCAGCAGCCCCCTTACCCTGGCAGAGAACACTGAAGCTTTCTTT. The encoded protein is CASSPLTLAENTEAFF.

The J gene is TRBJ2-2, the V gene TRBV24-1; perhaps TRBD1 as D (6 bases). Between the trimmed V and J ends, which lost 4 bases and 2 bases, there was a span of 16 bases. Germline V gene data show CDR1 as KGHDR and CDR2 as SFDVKD. The CDR3 covers 17 residues. CDR3 amino acids: CATSDGRGWGNTGELFF. CDR3 nucleotide sequence: TGTGCCACCAGTGACGGCAGGGGATGGGGCAACACCGGGGAGCTGTTTTTT.

This chain links TRBV24-1 with TRBJ2-1; D gene ambiguous. The CDR3 is made up of 13 amino acids. Germline lookup yields CDR1 KGHDR and CDR2 SFDVKD. The germline V and J ends were trimmed by 10 bases and 0 bases, with 9 bases remaining between them. CDR3 region: CATSLSSYNEQFF. The CDR3 nucleotides are TGTGCCACGAGTCTTAGCTCCTACAATGAGCAGTTCTTC.

The chain employs TRBV18 and TRBJ1-4; the D gene is possibly TRBD1 (5 bases). V lost 3 bases and J lost 6, with 14 bases in between. Germline V gene lookup returns CDR1 KGHSH and CDR2 LQKENI. This CDR3 is 15 amino acids long. For the CDR3, the DNA is TGTGCCAGCTCACCGGCCGGGACTGCAGATGAAAAACTGTTTTTT. Translated: CASSPAGTADEKLFF. Full variable domain (missing parts from reference TRBV18 and TRBJ1-4): NAGVMQNPRHLVRRRGQEARLRCSPMKGHSHVYWYRQLPEEGLKFMVYLQKENIIDESGMPKERFSAEFPKEGPSILRIQQVVRGDSAAYFCASSPAGTADEKLFFGSGTQLSVL.

As DNA, the CDR3 is TGTGCCAGCAGCCAAGGGCCGGACAATCGAAGAACCGGGGAGCTGTTTTTT. It codes for CASSQGPDNRRTGELFF. The rearrangement joins TRBV3-1 (or the pseudogene TRBV3-2) to TRBJ2-2; D is perhaps TRBD1 (5 bases). Between the trimmed V and J ends, which lost 1 base and 5 bases, there was a span of 17 bases. The germline V gene encodes CDR1 LGHDT and CDR2 YNNKEL (reference sequence). CDR3 size: 17 residues.

The V gene is TRBV2, the J gene TRBJ1-4; no reliable D call. The CDR3 has 15 amino acids. V was clipped by 7 bases and J by 0 bases, with 12 bases between them. Germline V CDR1 and CDR2: SNHLY, FYNNEI. CDR3 protein: CASTSDTSTNEKLFF. The DNA of the CDR3 is TGTGCCAGCACTAGCGACACCTCAACTAATGAAAAACTGTTTTTT.

The rearrangement joins TRBV5-4 to TRBJ1-1, with 8 bases fitting TRBD1. The germline CDR1 and CDR2 sequences are SGHNT and YYREEE (reference sequence). J was trimmed by 1 base and V by 3 bases; bases with no gene match: 5. The CDR3 spans 15 residues. The CDR3 DNA sequence: TGTGCCAGCAGCTCAGAGACAGGGGCGAACACTGAAGCTTTCTTT. Translation: CASSSETGANTEAFF.

The sample holds many counts of this clone. V is TRBV5-1 and J is TRBJ1-1; D may be TRBD1 (6 bases). The CDR3 spans 12 residues. Germline CDR1 and CDR2: SGHRS and YFSETQ. Trimming shortened V by 2 bases and J by 8 bases, and 10 bases separated the two germline ends. The CDR3 region is CASSFVGGEAFF. CDR3 coding DNA: TGCGCCAGCAGCTTCGTTGGGGGCGAAGCTTTCTTT.

The sample holds a few counts of this clone. The CDR3 nucleotides are TGTGCCACTCGATCCTCGGACAGGGACACCGGGGAGCTGTTTTTT. It translates to CATRSSDRDTGELFF. The chain couples TRBV27 to TRBJ2-2; TRBD1 agrees at 8 bases. Germline CDR1 reads MNHEY; CDR2 reads SMNVEV (reference sequence). CDR3 size: 15 residues. V shed 10 bases, J shed 3 bases, and the junction held 10 bases outside the gene matches.

This clone was observed once. The chain couples TRBV10-3 to TRBJ2-7; 9 nucleotides match TRBD2. The CDR3 is 13 residues long. Germline V gene lookup returns CDR1 ENHRY and CDR2 SYGVKD. The J segment lost 6 bases and the V segment lost 1 base, leaving 1 base of the junction unmatched. The CDR3 here is CAISELAGVEQYV. For the CDR3, the DNA is TGTGCCATCAGTGAGTTAGCGGGGGTCGAGCAGTACGTC.

The table lists this clone with a count of one. The J gene is TRBJ1-4, the V gene TRBV25-1; no reliable D call. The CDR3 spans 14 residues. Germline V CDR1 and CDR2: MGHDK, SYGVNS. The germline V and J ends were trimmed by 4 bases and 8 bases, with 14 bases remaining between them. CDR3 amino acids: CASSGSGGLEKLFF. CDR3 bases: TGTGCCAGCAGTGGATCGGGTGGTCTGGAAAAACTGTTTTTT.

This chain connects TRBV6-1 to TRBJ2-7; no firm D call. This CDR3 contains 11 residues. Germline loops: CDR1 MNHNS, CDR2 SASEGT. V shed 2 bases and J shed 4 bases, with 3 bases lying between them. The CDR3 here is CASSEPYEQYV. For the CDR3, the DNA is TGTGCCAGCAGTGAACCTTACGAGCAGTACGTC.

The rearrangement links TRBV18 to TRBJ1-2, with 7 bases aligning to TRBD1. CDR1 is KGHSH, CDR2 LQKENI, per germline. V trimming: 1 base; J trimming: 2 bases; junction bases outside the gene matches: 4. The CDR3 has 15 residues. The CDR3 nucleotides are TGTGCCAGCTCACCACAGGGGGCGCCGAACTATGGCTACACCTTC. Its protein is CASSPQGAPNYGYTF.

J is TRBJ1-3 and V is TRBV30, with 8 bases lining up with TRBD1. Germline CDR1 GTSNPN, CDR2 SVGIG (reference sequence). This CDR3 comprises 14 residues. V lost 5 bases, J lost 0 bases, and 3 bases stayed unmatched. CDR3 amino acids: CAWDRGISGNTIYF. The CDR3 coding sequence is TGTGCCTGGGACAGGGGCATCTCTGGAAACACCATATATTTT.

Details on this clone: Other DNA sequences in the same sample also yield this CDR3. The chain combines TRBV19 with TRBJ2-6; TRBD2 matches 8 bases. This CDR3 is 16 amino acids long. CDR1 LNHDA and CDR2 SQIVND come from the germline V gene (reference sequence). Germline trimming cut 3 bases from V and 1 base from J; bases unmatched to any gene: 2. CDR3 in amino acids: CASSIGGASGANVLTF. CDR3 sequence (DNA): TGTGCCAGTAGTATCGGGGGGGCGTCTGGGGCCAACGTCCTGACTTTC. Drawing the rest from reference TRBV19 and TRBJ2-6, the complete variable domain is DGGITQSPKYLFRKEGQNVTLSCEQNLNHDAMYWYRQDPGQGLRLIYYSQIVNDFQKGDIAEGYSVSREKKESFPLTVTSAQKNPTAFYLCASSIGGASGANVLTFGAGSRLTVL.

This clone was recorded a few times. The V and J genes are TRBV9 and TRBJ2-7, with D possibly being TRBD1 (6 bases). This CDR3 comprises 13 residues. Germline V CDR1 and CDR2: SGDLS, YYNGEE. Trimming left V 1 base short and J 3 bases short, with 8 bases between. The CDR3 sequence: CASSVMDSYEQYF. CDR3 in DNA: TGTGCCAGCAGCGTAATGGACAGCTACGAGCAGTACTTC.

V and J are TRBV5-1 and TRBJ2-1, with 9 positions matching TRBD1. The J segment lost 4 bases and the V segment lost 3 bases, leaving 5 bases of the junction unmatched. In germline, CDR1 is SGHRS, CDR2 YFSETQ. The CDR3 length is 15 residues. The CDR3: CASSSQGAGYNEQFF. The CDR3 DNA reads as TGCGCCAGCAGCTCACAGGGGGCGGGTTACAATGAGCAGTTCTTC.

V is TRBV30 and J is TRBJ1-1, with D perhaps TRBD1 (5 bases). V dropped 2 bases and J dropped 1 base, with 8 bases sitting between them. CDR1 GTSNPN and CDR2 SVGIG come from the germline V gene (reference sequence). The CDR3 is made up of 13 amino acids. DNA of the CDR3: TGTGCCTGGAGTCGCAGGGCGAACACTGAAGCTTTCTTT. It translates to CAWSRRANTEAFF.

This clone has only a few counts. The rearrangement joins TRBV6-4 to TRBJ2-1, with 7 bases that match TRBD2. This CDR3 region has 16 residues. Trimming took 3 bases from V and 0 from J; bases not matched to a gene: 5. Germline assignment: CDR1 MRHNA and CDR2 SNTAGT. The CDR3 sequence: CASSELERGSYNEQFF. The CDR3 bases are TGTGCCAGCAGTGAATTAGAGCGGGGCTCCTACAATGAGCAGTTCTTC.